This TCR beta chain was sequenced during a study of cytomegalovirus exposure and HLA in healthy donors. Study-wide points: Reported results showed that the classifier diagnosed cytomegalovirus status with high specificity and sensitivity. Investigators reported over 150 TCR beta chains as tied to cytomegalovirus. The finding came from a later analysis; first-cohort TCR clusters tended to co-occur in the 95 to 150 validation repertoires.

TCRdb's table, derived via immunoSEQ multiplex PCR, lists solely in-frame clones and lacks some. Seen here are 150,000 to 200,000 clones, 80% to 90% observed once, and the top ten hold 1.4%. This CDR3 spans 13 amino acids. Trimming cost V 2 bases and J 2 bases, with 6 bases left between them. In germline, CDR1 is SNHLY, CDR2 FYNNEI. As concerns this clone: The antigen remains unidentified. Other DNA variants within this sample encode the same CDR3.

The sequence derives from a woman in her twenties or thirties in good health and CMV-seronegative. The sample was PBMCs. The rearrangement uses TRBV2 and TRBJ2-5; D unresolved. DNA for the CDR3: TGTGCCAGCAGTGAAAGAGGTCAAGAGACCCAGTACTTC. It encodes CASSERGQETQYF.